The present TCR beta chain was sequenced within a study of Ad26.COV2.S vaccination and SARS-CoV-2 variants. V shed 5 bases and J shed 1 base, with 18 bases lying between them. The V gene's germline CDR1 is MDHEN and CDR2 SYDVKM. There are 17 residues in the CDR3. Described treatment: approximately 18 received Ad26.COV2.S at low or high dose, single or two shots; about 5 received placebo; per-sample allocation not given. On day 63 after the first injection, vaccine and placebo recipients gave samples. Sequenced by immunoSEQ multiplex PCR; TCRdb stores in-frame clones only, minus some. The table has some 450,000 clones, 90% seen once.

The sequence came from a person aged 18 to 65 who received the Ad26.COV2.S COVID-19 vaccine or a placebo. The sample consisted of peripheral blood, taken in a trial of Ad26.COV2.S vaccine versus placebo. The J gene is TRBJ1-5, the V gene TRBV28; perhaps TRBD1 as D (5 bases). CDR3 DNA sequence: TGTGCCAGCAGTCGACCCCGGGACGGCGGGAGCAATCAGCCCCAGCATTTT. It encodes CASSRPRDGGSNQPQHF.